What follows describes a single T cell receptor beta chain. The antigen it recognizes is unknown. No base quality information exists; no much larger clone differs at one position. The same CDR3 can be traced to other DNA sequences in this sample. The data stem from a study of CD8+ T cells in alopecia areata (dated by TCRdb to between 2018 and 2020). About the investigation overall: The treated patients took part in an open-label pilot trial in which moderate-to-severe alopecia areata was treated with oral tofacitinib at 5 to 10 mg twice daily. Patients stayed on tofacitinib for 6 to 18 months and then had 6 months of follow-up off drug so that delayed response and recurrence could be assessed. In treated patients, disease severity was measured using the SALT score, which gives the percentage of scalp surface area affected. The study used high-throughput TCRbeta sequencing to examine T cell clonal expansion in alopecia areata, in both the C3H/HeJ mouse model and human patients. On the human side, TCRbeta sequencing was run on scalp tissue and on sorted CD4+ and CD8+ peripheral blood T cells from healthy controls and from alopecia areata patients with either patchy or totalis/universalis disease. Biopsies were taken from tofacitinib-treated patients at baseline and at 4 and 24 weeks of treatment, and a later scalp biopsy was taken in several of the tofacitinib-treated patients. Scalp clonality was compared among normal scalp (n=4), patchy alopecia areata scalp (n=8), and alopecia totalis/universalis scalp (n=8). RNA was extracted with the PAXgene miRNA kit for fixed scalp, the miRNeasy kit for PBMCs, and the RNeasy kit for mouse skin. TCRbeta CDR3 regions were amplified by immunoSEQ multiplex PCR with 35 Vbeta forward and 13 Jbeta reverse primers.

The CDR3 has 11 amino acids, counting the end cysteine and phenylalanine. Solely the CDR3 DNA is kept, with 33 bases framed from the first base. Via the germline V gene, CDR1 is SQVTM and CDR2 ANQGSEA. V loses 5 bases, J loses 6 bases, and the germline ends lie 9 bases apart. The sample's treatment or condition, from its label and the paper: oral pan-JAK inhibitor, 5-10 mg twice daily. Lesional scalp punch biopsies and peripheral blood were obtained from alopecia areata patients. After PBMCs were isolated by density centrifugation and stained for CD3, CD4 and CD8, a FACSAria was used to sort CD4+ and CD8+ T cells. Broad study findings and their caveats: During tofacitinib treatment, many expanded lesional clones remained in scalp and blood, and this persistence may partly explain relapse after treatment is stopped. Unlike mouse skin, where gammadelta T cells dominate, normal human skin contains resident alphabeta T cells that get sequenced too, which complicates analysis of the scalp TCR repertoire. Lesional scalp, especially in alopecia totalis/universalis, showed higher clonality and more expanded CD8+ clones than normal scalp, suggesting antigenic drive. Tofacitinib significantly lowered scalp clonality and the number of expanded CD8+ clones among the top 100 scalp clones. Because the treated cohort was small and had just a single nonresponder, larger studies are needed to establish links between baseline CD8+ expansion and response. Shared TCR sequences between patients were less evident than in mice, which may be partly attributable to HLA diversity in the patient population.

The library was built by means of the immunoSEQ multiplex PCR assay. RNA was extracted from all samples and reverse transcribed into cDNA as template for TCR sequencing. First-strand cDNA was synthesized with SuperScript III using a 2:1 mix of oligo-dT and random hexamers. Amplification bias was assessed with a synthetic immune receptor repertoire, and residual bias was removed computationally. For the original study's pipeline: Raw reads were preprocessed to remove errors, and CDR3 was defined according to IMGT conventions as the region from the conserved cysteine to phenylalanine. Clonality was computed as 1 minus the Shannon entropy, with the entropy normalized by log2 of the number of productive unique TCRs. Scalp TCRbeta sequences were cross-referenced with sorted blood CD4 and CD8 repertoires so that the CD4 or CD8 identity of scalp clones could be inferred. The source is immuneACCESS, and TCRdb retained only in-frame sequences with V and J called. Part of the clones is not carried over; for the studies checked, unresolved V genes explain less than half of this, and the remainder is unexplained. V, J and clone size were drawn from that table, and D and trimming were deduced from the DNA. The sample table lists 85,000 to 110,000 clones, 70% to 90% of them with a count of one. Roughly 10% of the sample is held by the ten biggest clonotypes.

Here the chain combines TRBV29-1 and TRBJ2-3; 6 matching bases give a weak D call of TRBD2. The sequence was collected from a human donor with alopecia areata. Specimen: CD8+ T cells sorted from blood, collected at approximately week 30, from a patient treated with tofacitinib. The DNA sequence is TGCAGCGTTAGGCTAGCGGATACGCAGTATTTT. It specifies CSVRLADTQYF.